Given below is one T cell receptor beta chain in context. Sequenced by immunoSEQ multiplex PCR; TCRdb stores in-frame clones only, minus some. This sample has roughly 130,000 clones; around 90% occur once, and the top ten carry 5% to 6.5%. This sample's time point: blood 2 weeks post-SBRT. Treatment defined: 15 Gy SBRT to primary tumor, nephrectomy 4 weeks later. After SBRT, blood was collected at 2 and 4 weeks, plus baseline. Germline V gene data show CDR1 as SGDLS and CDR2 as YYNGEE. CDR3 length equals 15 residues. After removal of 4 bases from V and 4 bases from J, the junction contained 5 bases not matched to a gene. The source of the sample is a study of radiation and T cells in renal cell carcinoma.

V is TRBV9 and J is TRBJ2-3; 11 bases map to TRBD2. The sample here was blood, taken from a patient whose treatment included radiotherapy and nephrectomy. This TCR was sampled from an older woman with renal cell carcinoma. CDR3 DNA: TGTGCCAGCAGCCCTAGCGGGGGGCCTTCAGATACGCAGTATTTT. This codes for CASSPSGGPSDTQYF.